Shown below are 8 T cell receptor beta chains from a single sample sequenced in a study of OX40 agonist ivuxolimab in advanced cancers. The library was produced with the immunoSEQ multiplex PCR assay. This immuneACCESS table, as held by TCRdb, lists in-frame sequences with V and J called but not all clones. Of the missing ones, under half trace to an unresolved V gene in checked studies; the others have no known cause. The sample data list tens of thousands of clones, and around 77% of these were observed just once. The top ten hold around 2% of the sample. This material consisted of CD4+ or CD8+ T cells sorted from blood, taken in a trial of the OX40 agonist ivuxolimab. Receptors were obtained from an adult with an advanced solid tumor such as melanoma, head and neck, liver or kidney cancer.

The V and J genes are TRBV7-3 and TRBJ2-1; 7 nucleotides match TRBD1. CDR1 is SGHTA and CDR2 is FQGTGA in the germline V gene. The V gene end was trimmed by 4 bases and the J gene end by 4 bases; junction bases not matched to a gene: 4. The CDR3 is 14 amino acids. The CDR3 loop reads CASSSPGQYNEQFF. The CDR3 DNA is TGTGCCAGCAGCTCCCCGGGACAGTACAATGAGCAGTTCTTC.

The chain is built from TRBV5-1 and TRBJ1-6; TRBD1 matches at 7 bases. From germline, CDR1 is SGHRS and CDR2 YFSETQ. Trimming at V came to 4 bases and at J to 7 bases, leaving 8 bases not matched to a gene. This CDR3 region has 15 residues. CDR3 nucleotides: TGCGCCAGCAGCCTGTGGGACAGCCTAAATTCACCCCTCCACTTT. Its translation is CASSLWDSLNSPLHF.

On this clone: Sequence at one end of the junction differs from germline and may be a read error. V gene TRBV10-3 combines with J gene TRBJ2-7, with TRBD1 matching over 9 bases. Germline values: CDR1 ENHRY, CDR2 SYGVKD. The CDR3 runs to 15 residues. The CDR3 sequence: CAISEAGTGSYEQCF. As DNA, the CDR3 is TGTGCCATCAGTGAGGCCGGGACAGGGTCCTACGAGCAGTGCTTC.

V usage is TRBV9 and J usage is TRBJ2-7; 8 bases fit TRBD1. Germline V gives CDR1 SGDLS, CDR2 YYNGEE. The CDR3 has 15 amino acids. With 3 bases clipped from V and 3 bases from J, the junction kept 8 bases outside the gene matches. The CDR3 protein is CASSARSGGGYEQYF. The CDR3 DNA is TGTGCCAGCAGCGCAAGATCAGGGGGCGGCTACGAGCAGTACTTC. Using reference TRBV9 and TRBJ2-7 for the parts outside the CDR3, the full variable domain is DSGVTQTPKHLITATGQRVTLRCSPRSGDLSVYWYQQSLDQGLQFLIQYYNGEERAKGNILERFSAQQFPDLHSELNLSSLELGDSALYFCASSARSGGGYEQYFGPGTRLTVT.

J is TRBJ2-6 and V is TRBV7-2; D may correspond to TRBD1 or TRBD2 (6 bases each). The CDR3 length is 16 residues. V was shortened by 1 base and J by 8 bases, with 15 bases between the two germline ends. CDR1 and CDR2 from the germline V gene are SGHTA and FQGNSA. DNA for the CDR3: TGTGCCAGCAGCTTAGTTGGGGGGCGCTTTACCAACGTCCTGACTTTC. Amino acids: CASSLVGGRFTNVLTF. The entire variable domain, with the rest obtained from reference TRBV7-2 and TRBJ2-6, is as follows: GAGVSQSPSNKVTEKGKDVELRCDPISGHTALYWYRQSLGQGLEFLIYFQGNSAPDKSGLPSDRFSAERTGGSVSTLTIQRTQQEDSAVYLCASSLVGGRFTNVLTFGAGSRLTVL.

The V call is TRBV29-1, the J call TRBJ1-2; TRBD1 agrees at 7 bases. Germline CDR1 SQVTM, CDR2 ANQGSEA. The ends lost 2 bases at V and 8 bases at J; junction bases unmatched: 8. CDR3 length: 13 amino acids. CDR3 bases: TGCAGCGTTGAACCCCGACAGGGATACGGCTACACCTTC. It codes for CSVEPRQGYGYTF.

The count of this clone is one. V gene TRBV5-6 combines with J gene TRBJ2-3, with TRBD2 identical over 11 bases. Germline V gene data show CDR1 as SGHDT and CDR2 as YYEEEE. The J segment lost 0 bases and the V segment lost 4 bases, leaving 1 base of the junction unmatched. CDR3 length equals 15 residues. CDR3: CASSRLAGSTDTQYF. The CDR3 bases are TGTGCCAGCAGCCGACTAGCGGGAAGCACAGATACGCAGTATTTT.

The DNA for the CDR3 is TGTGCCAGCAGCGATTATAGAGGCACCGGGGAGCTGTTTTTT. It encodes CASSDYRGTGELFF. This chain joins TRBV7-9 and TRBJ2-2; D not resolved. This CDR3 has 14 amino acids. V was cut by 5 bases and J by 4 bases, with 11 bases left in between. Germline CDR1 SEHNR, CDR2 FQNEAQ (reference sequence).